These T cell receptor beta chains were read from a single sample in a study of blood T cell repertoires in COVID-19. Sequencing used immunoSEQ multiplex PCR; TCRdb keeps in-frame clones, though not all of them. Of about 110,000 clones in the sample, approximately 88% are singletons; the top ten hold 2.4%. The specimen was peripheral blood. The origin of the receptors is a human donor in a cohort sampled during active COVID-19. CDR3s include the opening cysteine and the closing phenylalanine or tryptophan.

TRBJ2-2 TRBV19 17 CASKPGGPLVTTGELFF
TRBJ2-2 TRBV7-9 18 CASSPISAAGANTGELFF
TRBJ1-4 TRBV5-1 15 CASSLRGDSREKLFF
TRBJ1-1 TRBV28 14 CASSQDGEISEAFF
TRBJ2-3 TRBV7-9 16 CASSRISGALTDTQYF
TRBJ2-2 TRBV7-2 19 CASSQPGLAGGPFGGELFF
TRBJ2-3 TRBV15 17 CATSSGGGGGASDTQYF
TRBJ1-2 TRBV2 14 CASSVRQGADGYTF
TRBJ2-7 TRBV5-1 14 CASSLETGRDEQYF
TRBJ2-1 TRBV7-9 14 CASSLVADYNEQFF
TRBJ1-2 TRBV19 15 CASTPGSADSYGYTF
TRBJ1-4 TRBV7-9 15 CASSLTQGLGEKLFF
TRBJ1-1 TRBV19 16 CASSLWTGGEDTEAFF
TRBJ2-1 TRBV12-3/TRBV12-4 13 CASSPSSYNEQFF
TRBJ2-3 TRBV6-5 13 CASSVLAVDTQYF
TRBJ2-7 TRBV11-2 13 CASSFWSSYEQYF
TRBJ1-5 TRBV6-5 15 CASSNPTGGYQPQHF
TRBJ2-7 TRBV3-1/TRBV3-2 13 CASSLGGGYQQYF
TRBJ1-2 TRBV4-1 14 CASSQVGGPYGYTF
TRBJ2-7 TRBV11-2 12 CASGASGGEQYF
TRBJ2-5 TRBV7-3 15 CASSLSGLAGETQYF
TRBJ1-4 TRBV27 14 CASSWGQRSEKLFF
TRBJ1-3 TRBV6-5 14 CASSRPTGGNTIYF
TRBJ2-5 TRBV2 13 CAGTLKGEQTQYF
TRBJ2-1 TRBV2 15 CASRAGTSTYNEQFF
TRBJ1-2 TRBV5-1 14 CASSLGQGAGGYTF
TRBJ2-3 TRBV15 18 CATSRALAGGRSTDTQYF
TRBJ1-1 TRBV4-1 14 CASSQVSLALEAFF
TRBJ2-1 TRBV2 12 CASRSRGNEQFF
TRBJ1-6 TRBV18 16 CASSRTGTGDNSPLHF
TRBJ2-7 TRBV5-1 14 CASSPGTNSYEQYF
TRBJ1-5 TRBV6-5 15 CASSQTASWSQPQHF
TRBJ1-2 TRBV5-6 12 CASSSQPGGYTF
TRBJ2-7 TRBV3-1/TRBV3-2 14 CASSQEGGTSEQYF
TRBJ2-1 TRBV29-1 16 CSVEDASGSVGNEQFF
TRBJ1-2 TRBV28 14 CASSSGQSNYGYTF
TRBJ2-5 TRBV5-1 16 CASSLRTSGGMETQYF
TRBJ1-1 TRBV7-9 15 CASSLEQGRNTEAFF